Below, 9 T cell receptor beta chains from the same sample are listed, as sequenced in a study of low-dose radiotherapy and immunotherapy resistance in tumors. TCR amplification used roughly 20 PCR cycles, a constant-region primer and a V-primer adapter. A single record per CDR3 protein comes from TCRdb applying MiXCR to the reads. Among some 52,000 distinct CDR3 sequences listed, 33% were seen once. The time point was: after trial treatment. Regarding treatment: LDRT plus nivolumab, ipilimumab, low-dose cyclophosphamide and aspirin (RACIN trial). Specimen: PBMCs, collected after low-dose radiotherapy plus immunotherapy. All receptors derive from a male donor with rectosigmoid adenocarcinoma.

This clonotype was seen repeatedly, ten times or more. The gene calls are TRBV19 and TRBJ2-2; no reliable D call. With 1 base removed from V and 4 bases from J, the gap between germline ends came to 7 bases. The CDR3 totals 14 residues. Germline CDR1 LNHDA, CDR2 SQIVND (reference sequence). The DNA of the CDR3 is TGTGCCAGTAGTATAGTTCAGAGCACCGGGGAGCTGTTTTTT. Protein sequence: CASSIVQSTGELFF.

This clonotype showed up many times. This sequence joins TRBV5-4 and TRBJ1-1; a weak D match, TRBD1 (6 bases). Per germline, CDR1 SGHNT and CDR2 YYREEE (reference sequence). The V and J ends lost 4 bases and 3 bases respectively, with 16 bases between them. There are 15 residues in the CDR3. The CDR3 sequence: CASSLAVGADTEAFF. In DNA form, the CDR3 reads TGTGCCAGCAGCCTGGCGGTGGGGGCGGACACTGAAGCTTTCTTT.

This clonotype was found many times. The CDR3 loop reads CASSFLTGYSNQPQHF. The CDR3 region has the DNA TGTGCCAGTAGTTTCCTGACCGGGTATAGCAATCAGCCCCAGCATTTT. The genes are TRBV19 and TRBJ1-5; no reliable D call. Between the trimmed V and J ends, which lost 5 bases and 0 bases, there was a span of 14 bases. Germline CDR1 reads LNHDA; CDR2 reads SQIVND (reference sequence). The CDR3 runs 16 residues.

This clonotype showed up just once. In DNA, the CDR3 is TGTGCCAGCAGTGTAACAATCTACGAGCAGTACTTC. Encoded protein: CASSVTIYEQYF. The chain has TRBV25-1 and TRBJ2-7; D remains unclear. The CDR3 covers 12 residues. The germline CDR1 and CDR2 sequences are MGHDK and SYGVNS. Trimming removed 4 bases at V and 3 bases at J, with 7 bases between.

This clonotype was observed at least ten times. This chain links TRBV28 with TRBJ1-1, with a weak D call TRBD1 (5 bases). The ends were cut back, 0 bases at V and 1 base at J, with 9 bases in the middle. The CDR3 spans 15 residues. CDR1 MDHEN and CDR2 SYDVKM come from the germline V gene. CDR3 region: CASSLWDGQNTEAFF. CDR3 sequence (DNA): TGTGCCAGCAGTTTATGGGACGGACAGAACACTGAAGCTTTCTTT.

This clonotype was seen only once. The V call is TRBV5-1, the J call TRBJ1-1; perhaps TRBD1 as D (6 bases). Germline V gives CDR1 SGHRS, CDR2 YFSETQ. The CDR3 is 12 residues long. V lost 4 bases, J lost 7 bases, and 11 bases lay in between. Here the CDR3 DNA reads TGCGCCAGCAGCAAAACAGGGTATGAAGCTTTCTTT. Protein product: CASSKTGYEAFF.

This clonotype was seen at least ten times. This chain links TRBV28 with TRBJ2-4; 7 bases are a match to TRBD1. V lost 3 bases, J lost 1 base, and 3 bases stayed unmatched. CDR3 size: 15 residues. The germline CDR1 and CDR2 sequences are MDHEN and SYDVKM. The CDR3 nucleotides are TGTGCCAGCAGTTTCAAGGGGGCTGCCAAAAACATTCAGTACTTC. Translated, it gives CASSFKGAAKNIQYF.

This chain's CDR3 is CASSLTPPGTAQETQYF. In nucleotides, the CDR3 is TGTGCCAGCAGCTTAACCCCCCCCGGGACAGCCCAAGAGACCCAGTACTTC. The rearrangement joins TRBV7-3 to TRBJ2-5, with 7 nucleotides matching TRBD1. The V gene end was trimmed by 0 bases and the J gene end by 1 base; junction bases not matched to a gene: 8. The CDR3 is 17 residues long. Looked up from germline, CDR1 is SGHTA and CDR2 is FQGTGA.

This clonotype was recorded many times. This rearrangement joins TRBV6-2 or TRBV6-3 to TRBJ1-2; 7 bases fit TRBD1. J was trimmed by 8 bases and V by 2 bases; bases with no gene match: 5. This CDR3 is 13 amino acids long. Per germline, CDR1 MNHEY and CDR2 SVGEGT. CDR3 sequence: CASSYRDSGGYTF. The CDR3 coding sequence is TGTGCCAGCAGTTACAGGGACAGTGGAGGCTACACCTTC.